Presented here are 23 T cell receptor beta chains from one specimen sequenced in a study of shared clonotypes between healthy human individuals. The assay was immunoSEQ multiplex PCR, and TCRdb's table has in-frame clones only and misses some. The profile covers millions of clones, with approximately 92% appearing a single time and more than 0.12% taken by the ten largest. The sequenced sample consisted of naive CD4+ T cells sorted from blood. Subset in this sample: CD45RA+ positively selected. The receptors shown here come from a man aged 18 to 30 in good health.

This clone was seen a single time. The V and J genes are TRBV19 and TRBJ1-4; 10 bases agree with TRBD1. V trimming: 3 bases; J trimming: 15 bases; junction bases outside the gene matches: 7. There are 13 residues in the CDR3. Germline loops: CDR1 LNHDA, CDR2 SQIVND (reference sequence). DNA of the CDR3: TGTGCCAGTAGTATTGACAGGGGGCTTACCGTGTTTTTT. This codes for CASSIDRGLTVFF. The variable domain in full, completed from reference TRBV19 and TRBJ1-4, reads DGGITQSPKYLFRKEGQNVTLSCEQNLNHDAMYWYRQDPGQGLRLIYYSQIVNDFQKGDIAEGYSVSREKKESFPLTVTSAQKNPTAFYLCASSIDRGLTVFFGSGTQLSVL.

The chain links TRBV5-1 to TRBJ2-5, with D perhaps assigned TRBD1 or TRBD2 (5 bases each). V was shortened by 4 bases and J by 2 bases, with 9 bases between the two germline ends. This CDR3 region has 13 residues. CDR1 and CDR2 (germline): SGHRS, YFSETQ. The CDR3 bases are TGCGCCAGCAGCCCCAGGGAGCAAGAGACCCAGTACTTC. This codes for CASSPREQETQYF.

This clone occurred once. The chain carries TRBV19 and TRBJ1-4; unclear D gene. The CDR3 consists of 14 residues. The V gene's germline CDR1 is LNHDA and CDR2 SQIVND (reference sequence). V was trimmed by 3 bases and J by 8 bases, leaving 13 bases between them. In DNA, the CDR3 is TGTGCCAGTAGTATTTTCCCGCATGGAGAAAAACTGTTTTTT. As protein: CASSIFPHGEKLFF. Using reference TRBV19 and TRBJ1-4 for the parts outside the CDR3, the full variable domain is DGGITQSPKYLFRKEGQNVTLSCEQNLNHDAMYWYRQDPGQGLRLIYYSQIVNDFQKGDIAEGYSVSREKKESFPLTVTSAQKNPTAFYLCASSIFPHGEKLFFGSGTQLSVL.

The chain couples TRBV5-1 to TRBJ1-3; D is unresolved. Germline V gives CDR1 SGHRS, CDR2 YFSETQ. V shed 4 bases and J shed 4 bases, with 12 bases lying between them. The length of the CDR3 is 14 residues. In DNA form, the CDR3 reads TGCGCCAGCAGCCCAGCGACGGCCGGAAACACCATATATTTT. Protein sequence: CASSPATAGNTIYF.

V usage is TRBV10-3 and J usage is TRBJ2-2; D call uncertain. Germline V gives CDR1 ENHRY, CDR2 SYGVKD. With 4 bases removed from V and 3 bases from J, the gap between germline ends came to 9 bases. The CDR3 is made up of 14 amino acids. DNA for the CDR3: TGTGCCATCAGTGTCCGGTTAGACACCGGGGAGCTGTTTTTT. Amino acid sequence: CAISVRLDTGELFF.

The rearrangement uses TRBV28 and TRBJ2-7, with D perhaps matching TRBD1 or TRBD2 (5 bases each). This CDR3 comprises 12 residues. V shed 8 bases and J shed 6 bases, with 14 bases lying between them. CDR1 MDHEN and CDR2 SYDVKM come from the germline V gene. The CDR3 sequence: CASRLRDREQYF. The CDR3 nucleotides are TGTGCCAGCCGATTACGGGACCGCGAGCAGTACTTC. Variable domain in full (rest from reference TRBV28 and TRBJ2-7): DVKVTQSSRYLVKRTGEKVFLECVQDMDHENMFWYRQDPGLGLRLIYFSYDVKMKEKGDIPEGYSVSREKKERFSLILESASTNQTSMYLCASRLRDREQYFGPGTRLTVT.

The genes are TRBV5-4 and TRBJ1-1; D unresolved. Germline CDR1 and CDR2: SGHNT and YYREEE (reference sequence). V lost 4 bases and J lost 3, with 13 bases in between. This CDR3 spans 14 amino acids. This CDR3 is CASSVGMRDTEAFF. CDR3 sequence (DNA): TGTGCCAGCAGCGTAGGGATGAGGGACACTGAAGCTTTCTTT.

The chain uses TRBV27 and TRBJ1-1; no clear D. This CDR3 comprises 16 residues. Germline V gene lookup returns CDR1 MNHEY and CDR2 SMNVEV (reference sequence). Trimming pared 2 bases from V and 0 bases from J, leaving 13 bases between. This chain's CDR3 is CASSLSSGRLNTEAFF. In DNA form, the CDR3 reads TGTGCCAGCAGTTTAAGTTCCGGAAGACTGAACACTGAAGCTTTCTTT.

In nucleotides, the CDR3 is TGTGCCAGTAGTATAGGACTAGCGGGGACCGGGGAGCTGTTTTTT. This translates into CASSIGLAGTGELFF. V usage is TRBV19 and J usage is TRBJ2-2; 11 bases align to TRBD2. CDR3 length: 15 residues. Looked up from germline, CDR1 is LNHDA and CDR2 is SQIVND (reference sequence). Losses at the gene ends were 1 base for V and 5 bases for J; bases not matched to a gene: 0.

Details on this clone: This sample also contains other DNA sequences that code for the same CDR3. The chain joins TRBV7-2 to TRBJ2-5; D ambiguous. Germline CDR1 reads SGHTA; CDR2 reads FQGNSA. The CDR3 is 12 amino acids. The V and J ends lost 4 bases and 5 bases respectively, with 8 bases between them. The CDR3 loop is CASSWVGETQYF. CDR3 coding DNA: TGTGCCAGCAGCTGGGTAGGGGAGACCCAGTACTTC.

The V call is TRBV7-2, the J call TRBJ2-5, with D perhaps assigned TRBD1 or TRBD2 (5 bases each). The germline V gene encodes CDR1 SGHTA and CDR2 FQGNSA. Deletions cut 3 bases from V and 2 bases from J, with 13 bases between. The CDR3 has 15 amino acids. This chain's CDR3 is CASSLTGRTQETQYF. CDR3 bases: TGTGCCAGCAGCTTGACGGGACGGACACAAGAGACCCAGTACTTC.

V and J are TRBV7-3 and TRBJ2-7, with D perhaps TRBD1 (5 bases). Between the trimmed V and J ends, which lost 5 bases and 3 bases, there was a span of 11 bases. The CDR3 totals 13 residues. CDR1 SGHTA and CDR2 FQGTGA come from the germline V gene. Here the CDR3 DNA reads TGTGCCAGCAGCCCAGGGTCAGGCTACGAGCAGTACTTC. Translated, it gives CASSPGSGYEQYF.

This clone was counted a few times. The chain is built from TRBV10-1 and TRBJ2-7; 8 nucleotides align to TRBD1. The CDR3 runs to 13 residues. The junction had 1 base not matched to a gene; V was cut back by 1 base and J by 5 bases. Per the germline V gene, CDR1 is WNHNN and CDR2 is SYGVQD (reference sequence). The CDR3 DNA reads as TGCGCCAGCAGTGAGTTGACAGGGGACGAGCAGTACTTC. Translating gives CASSELTGDEQYF.

J is TRBJ2-7 and V is TRBV28; D may be TRBD2 (6 bases). Germline V gene lookup returns CDR1 MDHEN and CDR2 SYDVKM. With 3 bases removed from V and 2 bases from J, the gap between germline ends came to 17 bases. The CDR3 consists of 16 residues. The CDR3 coding sequence is TGTGCCAGCAGTTTGGGAGGCGGCTCTGGCCCCTACGAGCAGTACTTC. As protein: CASSLGGGSGPYEQYF.

V and J are TRBV13 and TRBJ2-1, with D possibly TRBD1 on 6 matching bases. Trimming shortened V by 10 bases and J by 4 bases, and 20 bases separated the two germline ends. The CDR3 length is 15 residues. Looked up from germline, CDR1 is PRHDT and CDR2 is FYEKMQ (reference sequence). The CDR3 here is CAITARDKIYNEQFF. The CDR3 coding sequence is TGTGCCATCACGGCCCGGGACAAGATATACAATGAGCAGTTCTTC. The variable domain in full, completed from reference TRBV13 and TRBJ2-1, reads AAGVIQSPRHLIKEKRETATLKCYPIPRHDTVYWYQQGPGQDPQFLISFYEKMQSDKGSIPDRFSAQQFSDYHSELNMSSLELGDSALYFCAITARDKIYNEQFFGPGTRLTVL.

A single count supports this clone. The genes are TRBV30 and TRBJ2-3, with D perhaps matching TRBD2 (5 bases). Germline V gene sequence: CDR1 GTSNPN, CDR2 SVGIG (reference sequence). Trimming took off 2 bases at V and 3 bases at J, with 12 bases between the two ends. This CDR3 is 14 amino acids long. The CDR3 bases are TGTGCCTGGAGTCCCGAGGGTTGGACAGATACGCAGTATTTT. Protein: CAWSPEGWTDTQYF.

This clone has just one count. The rearrangement links TRBV9 to TRBJ1-3, with no clear D. Germline V lookup: CDR1 SGDLS, CDR2 YYNGEE. The CDR3 is 17 residues long. V lost 0 bases, J lost 0 bases, and 13 bases lay in between. CDR3 sequence: CASSVAQWASSGNTIYF. The CDR3 nucleotides are TGTGCCAGCAGCGTAGCCCAATGGGCCAGCTCTGGAAACACCATATATTTT.

The DNA for the CDR3 is TGCGCCAGCAGTGAGCCAACATGGGACTTCACAGATACGCAGTATTTT. It yields the protein CASSEPTWDFTDTQYF. V usage is TRBV10-2 and J usage is TRBJ2-3; D is possibly TRBD2 (6 bases). Trimming shortened V by 2 bases and J by 2 bases, and 14 bases separated the two germline ends. CDR3 length: 16 residues. Germline loops: CDR1 WSHSY, CDR2 SAAADI.

The rearrangement uses TRBV15 and TRBJ2-2; D gene ambiguous. The CDR3 runs to 12 residues. The germline CDR1 and CDR2 sequences are LNHNV and YYDKDF (reference sequence). Trimming took 0 bases from V and 7 from J, leaving 3 bases between them. Here the CDR3 DNA reads TGTGCCACCAGCAGAGAGGTCGGGGAGCTGTTTTTT. It translates to CATSREVGELFF.

This chain connects TRBV9 to TRBJ2-2, with TRBD2 matching 7 bases. The CDR3 loop spans 13 amino acids. V dropped 6 bases and J dropped 5; count of bases not matched to a gene: 4. In germline, CDR1 is SGDLS, CDR2 YYNGEE. The CDR3 loop is CASTAGYTGELFF. The CDR3 region has the DNA TGTGCCAGCACAGCGGGGTATACCGGGGAGCTGTTTTTT.

V gene TRBV6-1 combines with J gene TRBJ1-6, with TRBD1 as a possible D gene (5 bases). CDR3 size: 11 residues. Trimming took 1 base from V and 14 from J, leaving 6 bases between them. Per the germline V gene, CDR1 is MNHNS and CDR2 is SASEGT. The CDR3 DNA is TGTGCCAGCAGTGAAGGAGGGGCCCTCCACTTT. It specifies CASSEGGALHF.

The chain joins TRBV14 to TRBJ1-1, with 7 bases matching TRBD1. The trim removed 3 bases at V and 1 base at J, leaving 8 bases unmatched. CDR1 is SGHDN and CDR2 is FVKESK in the germline V gene. This CDR3 has 16 amino acids. CDR3 in amino acids: CASSQRQGGPNTEAFF. The CDR3 bases are TGTGCCAGCAGCCAGAGACAGGGCGGTCCGAACACTGAAGCTTTCTTT.

The chain couples TRBV9 to TRBJ2-1; 11 nucleotides align to TRBD2. With 0 bases clipped from V and 5 bases from J, the junction kept 10 bases outside the gene matches. Germline assignment: CDR1 SGDLS and CDR2 YYNGEE. This CDR3 region has 18 residues. The CDR3 reads CASSVGTASGGPNNEQFF. CDR3 sequence (DNA): TGTGCCAGCAGCGTAGGAACGGCTAGCGGGGGGCCGAACAATGAGCAGTTCTTC.